One and the same sample provided the 26 T cell receptor beta chains below, sequenced in a study of post-analysis software for immune sequencing data (dated by TCRdb to 2013 to 2016). No antigen is known for these receptors. Beyond this particular receptor, the publication reports: Roughly 5 TRBV segments, including TRBV5-6, TRBV5-1 and TRBV20-1, were significantly more frequent in patients than controls.

The library came from PCR. These reads were obtained on an Illumina HiSeq 2500. To reduce PCR and sequencing biases, unique molecular identifiers were incorporated into the TCR beta cDNA libraries. TCRdb ran its own pipeline on the public reads, namely fastp trimming at Q25 and MiXCR clone calling, and kept in-frame beta chains. Here each entry gathers all rows of one CDR3 protein and keeps the most common genes and DNA. The sample table contains 400,000 to 500,000 distinct CDR3 sequences; only one count was recorded for roughly 38% of them. The ten largest clonotypes hold approximately 7.1% of the sample. The sequencing input was blood. The receptors come from a girl aged 2-15 years with multiple sclerosis.

The chain links TRBV6-2 or TRBV6-3 to TRBJ1-5; D gene ambiguous. This CDR3 has 15 residues. Germline loops: CDR1 MNHEY, CDR2 SVGEGT. V was cut by 5 bases and J by 4 bases, with 15 bases left in between. The CDR3 DNA sequence: TGTGCCAGCAGTGAGCCCCAGCCGGGGAATCAGCCCCAGCATTTT. Protein product: CASSEPQPGNQPQHF.

CDR3 coding DNA: TGTGCCACCAGCAGAGATCGGGACAGGGGGCTCCACGAGCAGTACTTC. Translated: CATSRDRDRGLHEQYF. V gene TRBV15 combines with J gene TRBJ2-7; 12 bases match TRBD1. With 0 bases clipped from V and 5 bases from J, the junction kept 5 bases outside the gene matches. Germline V gene data show CDR1 as LNHNV and CDR2 as YYDKDF (reference sequence). CDR3 length: 16 amino acids.

This chain links TRBV20-1 with TRBJ2-2; D gene uncertain. CDR1 and CDR2 from the germline V gene are DFQATT and SNEGSKA (reference sequence). The CDR3 length is 13 residues. Deletions cut 0 bases from V and 1 base from J, with 3 bases between. The CDR3 here is CSAREVNTGELFF. The CDR3 DNA reads TGCAGTGCTAGAGAGGTGAACACCGGGGAGCTGTTTTTT.

The sample holds a few counts of this clonotype. V is TRBV2 and J is TRBJ1-2; D is unclear. Germline V gene data show CDR1 as SNHLY and CDR2 as FYNNEI. This CDR3 is 12 amino acids long. The V gene lost 4 bases and the J gene lost 3 bases, with 6 bases spanning the gap. The CDR3 bases are TGTGCCAGCAGTGGTGGGGACTATGGCTACACCTTC. It yields the protein CASSGGDYGYTF.

V and J are TRBV12-3 or TRBV12-4 and TRBJ2-3, with TRBD2 matching over 10 bases. The J segment lost 3 bases and the V segment lost 7 bases, leaving 13 bases of the junction unmatched. This CDR3 has 17 residues. CDR3: CASTSPPLAGITDTQYF. CDR3 nucleotide sequence: TGTGCCAGCACCTCACCTCCACTAGCGGGAATAACAGATACGCAGTATTTT.

In its sample, this clonotype was seen once. V and J are TRBV27 and TRBJ1-2; 8 nucleotides align to TRBD1. With 6 bases clipped from V and 2 bases from J, the junction kept 8 bases outside the gene matches. The length of the CDR3 is 15 residues. From germline, CDR1 is MNHEY and CDR2 SMNVEV (reference sequence). As DNA, the CDR3 is TGTGCCAGCAGCCGGACAGGGATGGGAAACTATGGCTACACCTTC. As protein: CASSRTGMGNYGYTF.

The V and J genes are TRBV20-1 and TRBJ1-5, with 8 bases that match TRBD1. Germline lookup yields CDR1 DFQATT and CDR2 SNEGSKA (reference sequence). V shed 3 bases and J 7 bases; nucleotides not matched to a gene: 5. The CDR3 consists of 13 residues. CDR3 sequence: CSASRDRTQPQHF. The CDR3 bases are TGCAGTGCTAGCCGGGACAGGACCCAGCCCCAGCATTTT.

The chain employs TRBV28 and TRBJ2-7; 11 bases are a match to TRBD2. Trimming cost V 4 bases and J 3 bases; bases outside gene matches: 14. The CDR3 is 18 residues long. Germline lookup yields CDR1 MDHEN and CDR2 SYDVKM. This chain's CDR3 is CASSSFGTSGLVGYEQYF. The CDR3 DNA reads as TGTGCCAGCAGTTCCTTCGGGACTAGCGGACTAGTAGGCTACGAGCAGTACTTC.

A word on this clonotype: It is likely a read error, because the conserved phenylalanine at the end of the CDR3 is missing. It is unclear where the CDR3 begins or ends on the DNA, so no DNA is shown, and the CDR3 is as TCRdb lists it. This chain joins TRBV20-1 and TRBJ1-2; the D segment call TRBD1 is taken from the table without a DNA check. Germline CDR1 reads DFQATT; CDR2 reads SNEGSKA (reference sequence). The CDR3 is 13 amino acids in total, end residues counted. This chain's CDR3 is CSVNPWTHYGYTC.

The chain joins TRBV20-1 to TRBJ2-7; D possibly uses TRBD1 or TRBD2 (5 bases each). The DNA matches TRBJ2-5 better at its end, which makes the J call doubtful. The CDR3 has 12 amino acids. Germline CDR1 is DFQATT and CDR2 is SNEGSKA (reference sequence). Here the CDR3 reads CSASDWGETQYF. In DNA, the CDR3 is TGCAGTGCTAGTGACTGGGGGGAGACCCAGTACTTC.

V and J are TRBV5-1 and TRBJ1-1, with 7 bases matching TRBD1. Germline V lookup: CDR1 SGHRS, CDR2 YFSETQ. This CDR3 has 14 amino acids. Trimming cost V 4 bases and J 3 bases; bases outside gene matches: 6. CDR3 in DNA: TGCGCCAGCAGCCTCCGGGACAGAGACACTGAAGCTTTCTTT. Encoded protein: CASSLRDRDTEAFF.

This clonotype was detected a few times. The V and J genes are TRBV20-1 and TRBJ1-4; weak D call: TRBD1 (6 bases). The CDR3 contains 14 residues. In germline, CDR1 is DFQATT, CDR2 SNEGSKA (reference sequence). V was cut by 6 bases and J by 0 bases, with 11 bases left in between. The CDR3 protein is CSAKGDATNEKLFF. The CDR3 DNA follows: TGCAGTGCGAAGGGGGACGCAACTAATGAAAAACTGTTTTTT.

This clonotype was detected a few times. The chain joins TRBV28 to TRBJ2-3; TRBD1 might be the D (5 bases). The length of the CDR3 is 16 residues. Trimming shortened V by 1 base and J by 2 bases, and 13 bases separated the two germline ends. The germline CDR1 and CDR2 sequences are MDHEN and SYDVKM. The CDR3 sequence: CASSLSGSHDTDTQYF. CDR3 DNA: TGTGCCAGCAGTTTATCAGGGTCACACGACACAGATACGCAGTATTTT. Full variable domain (remainder filled in from reference TRBV28 and TRBJ2-3): DVKVTQSSRYLVKRTGEKVFLECVQDMDHENMFWYRQDPGLGLRLIYFSYDVKMKEKGDIPEGYSVSREKKERFSLILESASTNQTSMYLCASSLSGSHDTDTQYFGPGTRLTVL.

The chain recombines TRBV25-1 with TRBJ1-1; perhaps TRBD1 as D (6 bases). Germline lookup yields CDR1 MGHDK and CDR2 SYGVNS. V lost 6 bases and J lost 3, with 17 bases in between. The CDR3 loop spans 15 amino acids. Written as DNA, the CDR3 is TGTGCCAGCAGCGACCCCGGGGGGGCCGACACTGAAGCTTTCTTT. Translating gives CASSDPGGADTEAFF.

This clonotype has a count of ten or more. The V gene is TRBV18, the J gene TRBJ2-4, with D unclear. Germline V CDR1 and CDR2: KGHSH, LQKENI. The CDR3 is made up of 14 amino acids. Trimming pared 4 bases from V and 5 bases from J, leaving 12 bases between. The CDR3 region has the DNA TGTGCCAGCTCACGACGTGTCAGCCAAAACATTCAGTACTTC. It yields the protein CASSRRVSQNIQYF. The full variable domain, in which reference TRBV18 and TRBJ2-4 provide the parts outside the CDR3, is NAGVMQNPRHLVRRRGQEARLRCSPMKGHSHVYWYRQLPEEGLKFMVYLQKENIIDESGMPKERFSAEFPKEGPSILRIQQVVRGDSAAYFCASSRRVSQNIQYFGAGTRLSVL.

The J gene is TRBJ1-4, the V gene TRBV4-3; unclear D gene. The V gene lost 0 bases and the J gene lost 0 bases, with 8 bases spanning the gap. The CDR3 sequence is 16 residues long. Germline V gene lookup returns CDR1 LGHNA and CDR2 YSLEER. The CDR3 DNA reads TGCGCCAGCAGCCAAGAGCGGTGGACAACTAATGAAAAACTGTTTTTT. Amino acids: CASSQERWTTNEKLFF.

The chain carries TRBV3-1 and TRBJ1-5, with a possible D match to TRBD1 (5 bases). Trimming pared 3 bases from V and 3 bases from J, leaving 12 bases between. This CDR3 has 15 residues. Germline assignment: CDR1 LGHDT and CDR2 YNNKEL (reference sequence). CDR3 loop: CASSQYGTANQPQHF. Here the CDR3 DNA reads TGTGCCAGCAGCCAGTATGGGACCGCCAATCAGCCCCAGCATTTT.

This sequence joins TRBV7-2 and TRBJ1-5; D remains unclear. The CDR3 loop spans 15 amino acids. The germline gives CDR1 SGHTA, CDR2 FQGNSA. The V end lost 1 base, the J end lost 5 bases, and 12 bases lay between the germline ends. CDR3 region: CASSLEPARDQPQHF. The CDR3 region has the DNA TGTGCCAGCAGCTTAGAGCCCGCCCGGGATCAGCCCCAGCATTTT.

V and J are TRBV6-5 and TRBJ2-3; D not resolved. The germline V and J ends were trimmed by 6 bases and 0 bases, with 13 bases remaining between them. The CDR3 is 15 amino acids. Germline values: CDR1 MNHEY, CDR2 SVGAGI. In nucleotides, the CDR3 is TGTGCCAGCAGACTTGACGGCCTTAGCACAGATACGCAGTATTTT. It yields the protein CASRLDGLSTDTQYF.

The genes are TRBV7-9 and TRBJ2-7; 11 nucleotides match TRBD2. Per the germline V gene, CDR1 is SEHNR and CDR2 is FQNEAQ (reference sequence). This CDR3 spans 18 amino acids. The V and J ends lost 1 base and 2 bases, in that order; junction bases with no gene match: 10. CDR3 loop: CASSLGSLAGGQAYEQYF. As DNA, the CDR3 is TGTGCCAGCAGCTTAGGTTCCCTAGCGGGAGGCCAGGCCTACGAGCAGTACTTC.

This rearrangement joins TRBV4-1 to TRBJ2-7; 7 positions agree with TRBD2. The CDR3 loop spans 14 amino acids. In germline, CDR1 is MGHRA, CDR2 YSYEKL. Trimming cost V 5 bases and J 6 bases; bases outside gene matches: 10. Here the CDR3 DNA reads TGCGCCAGCAGCTTCCGACGGGGGGTGGGCGAGCAGTACTTC. It codes for CASSFRRGVGEQYF.

This clonotype was observed a handful of times. The chain has TRBV12-3 or TRBV12-4 and TRBJ2-4, with TRBD1 matching over 10 bases. The length of the CDR3 is 18 residues. Germline trimming cut 3 bases from V and 0 bases from J; bases unmatched to any gene: 8. The DNA for the CDR3 is TGTGCCAGCAGTTTTCCCGGGACAGGGGACCCAGCCAAAAACATTCAGTACTTC. Translating gives CASSFPGTGDPAKNIQYF.

In this sample, this clonotype turned up many times. The chain employs TRBV29-1 and TRBJ2-7, with 8 nucleotides matching TRBD2. The trim removed 4 bases at V and 3 bases at J, leaving 5 bases unmatched. The germline gives CDR1 SQVTM, CDR2 ANQGSEA. The CDR3 has 13 residues. The chain's CDR3 is CSVAGGAYYEQYF. The DNA for the CDR3 is TGCAGCGTTGCGGGGGGGGCGTACTACGAGCAGTACTTC.

This clonotype showed up just a few times. The chain employs TRBV7-6 and TRBJ2-7; tentative D call: TRBD1 (7 bases). The CDR3 spans 16 residues. The germline V and J ends were trimmed by 1 base and 0 bases, with 13 bases remaining between them. CDR1 is SGHVS, CDR2 FNYEAQ, per germline. The CDR3 loop is CASSLGLRGASYEQYF. In DNA, the CDR3 is TGTGCCAGCAGCTTAGGTCTCAGGGGGGCCTCCTACGAGCAGTACTTC.

In its sample, this clonotype was seen a few times. The chain employs TRBV7-6 and TRBJ2-7; D may be TRBD2 (6 bases). Germline V gene lookup returns CDR1 SGHVS and CDR2 FNYEAQ. The V gene lost 4 bases and the J gene lost 2 bases, with 9 bases spanning the gap. CDR3 size: 13 residues. DNA of the CDR3: TGTGCCAGCAGCTCCGGGGGTCCCTACGAGCAGTACTTC. Amino acid sequence: CASSSGGPYEQYF.

The J gene is TRBJ2-3, the V gene TRBV27, with a tentative D call TRBD2 (6 bases). The CDR3 consists of 14 residues. CDR1 MNHEY and CDR2 SMNVEV come from the germline V gene (reference sequence). V lost 8 bases and J 3 bases, leaving 15 bases between the germline ends. The CDR3 nucleotides read TGTGCCAGCGCTGAACTAGCCCCGACAGATACGCAGTATTTT. Encoded protein: CASAELAPTDTQYF.